This is a list of T cell receptor beta chains from one sample in a study of shared clonotypes between healthy human individuals. Assay used: immunoSEQ multiplex PCR; TCRdb lists only in-frame clones, some missing. The sample records about half a million clones, 79% being singletons. Sequenced: PBMCs. The receptors were gathered from a woman in her forties in good health. Some clones in this sample may be carry-over from other donors' samples. The CDR3 runs from the conserved cysteine through the conserved F or W. Fields, in order: clone size, V gene, J gene, D gene, CDR3 DNA, CDR3 protein. D genes are given only for firm matches. Clone size is given for some rows only: seen once, a few or many times, or a class if the clone is expanded.

NA	TRBV28	TRBJ1-2	NA	TGTGCCAGCAGCCCACCCCCCAACTACTGGGGAGGCTACACCTTC	CASSPPPNYWGGYTF
NA	TRBV27	TRBJ2-3	NA	TGTGCCAGCAGTCCCCCAGGCACAGATACGCAGTATTTT	CASSPPGTDTQYF
NA	TRBV27	TRBJ2-5	TRBD2	TGTGCCAGCAGGGCCCTAGCGGGACAAGAGACCCAGTACTTC	CASRALAGQETQYF
NA	TRBV15	TRBJ2-7	TRBD1	TGTGCCACCAGCTCGACGACAGGGTGGTCCTACGAGCAGTACTTC	CATSSTTGWSYEQYF
NA	TRBV6-5	TRBJ1-5	NA	TGTGCCAGCTCGGGTGGACGATACGGTCAGCCCCAGCATTTT	CASSGGRYGQPQHF
NA	TRBV28	TRBJ2-5	TRBD1	TGTGCCAGCAGTCCGACGACAGGGGTGGGAGGACAAGAGACCCAGTACTTC	CASSPTTGVGGQETQYF
few	TRBV28	TRBJ2-7	NA	TGTGCCAGCAGTTTCTCAAAGGGACAGCAGTACTTC	CASSFSKGQQYF
NA	TRBV28	TRBJ2-7	NA	TGTGCCAGCAGGCCCATCGGAGGGGGTGCCTTAAGCTCCTACGAGCAGTACTTC	CASRPIGGGALSSYEQYF
NA	TRBV30	TRBJ1-5	NA	TGTGCCTGGAGTGTTAAGACGGTGGGGCAGCCCCAGCATTTT	CAWSVKTVGQPQHF
once	TRBV5-1	TRBJ2-7	TRBD1	TGCGCCAGCAGCTTAGCCGGGACAGGGCAAGACGAGCAGTACTTC	CASSLAGTGQDEQYF
NA	TRBV2	TRBJ2-3	TRBD1	TGTGCCAGCAGTGGTACAGGGGGCACAGATACGCAGTATTTT	CASSGTGGTDTQYF
NA	TRBV2	TRBJ2-3	TRBD2	TGTGCCAGCAAACGACTAGCCCGAGAGGGAGATACGCAGTATTTT	CASKRLAREGDTQYF
NA	TRBV7-2	TRBJ2-3	TRBD2	TGTGCCAGCAGCCTGGGGACTAGCGGGAACACAGATACGCAGTATTTT	CASSLGTSGNTDTQYF
NA	TRBV7-9	TRBJ1-2	TRBD1	TGTGCCAGCAGCTTAGAGGGAGGGGGCCGCGGCTACACCTTC	CASSLEGGGRGYTF
once	TRBV27	TRBJ2-5	NA	TGTGCCAGCAACCCTGCCCCCGGACTACGCCAAGAGACCCAGTACTTC	CASNPAPGLRQETQYF